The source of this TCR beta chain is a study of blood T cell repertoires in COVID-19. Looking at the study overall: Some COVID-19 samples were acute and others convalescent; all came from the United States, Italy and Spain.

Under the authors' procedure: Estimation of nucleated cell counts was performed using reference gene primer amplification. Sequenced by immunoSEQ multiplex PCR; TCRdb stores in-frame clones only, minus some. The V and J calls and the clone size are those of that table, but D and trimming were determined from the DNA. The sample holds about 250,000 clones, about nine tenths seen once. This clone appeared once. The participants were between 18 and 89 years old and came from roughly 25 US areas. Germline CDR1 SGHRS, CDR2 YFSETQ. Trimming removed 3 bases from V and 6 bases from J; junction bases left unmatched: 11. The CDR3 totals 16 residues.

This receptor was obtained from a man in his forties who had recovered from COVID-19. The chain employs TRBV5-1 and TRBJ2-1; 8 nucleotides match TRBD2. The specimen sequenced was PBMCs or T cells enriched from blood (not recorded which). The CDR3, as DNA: TGCGCCAGCAGCTCCCAGGCCTTTGCGGGGGGCAATGAGCAGTTCTTC. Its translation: CASSSQAFAGGNEQFF.